This T cell receptor beta chain was found in a study of T-cell memory formation after mild COVID-19. The wider study: TCR clusters showed largely donor specificity. Study outcomes and limitations: The pre-infection memory compartment contained some responding clones, suggesting cross-reactive memory joined.

Many counts were recorded for this clonotype. As yet, its antigen is unknown. TCRdb called the 5' RACE reads again in MiXCR, with one record for every CDR3 protein. Here the sample spans tens of thousands of distinct CDR3 sequences, less than 15% being singletons. The CDR3 is 14 amino acids. V lost 0 bases and J lost 1, with 7 bases in between. From germline, CDR1 is SGDLS and CDR2 YYNGEE. The sequenced sample consisted of PBMCs or a T cell subset sorted from them (not recorded which). The chain is built from TRBV9 and TRBJ2-5; D is ambiguous. This TCR was sampled from a man younger than 30 who had mild COVID-19 (a few samples of this study predate the infection). Cell type and time point are not known. The CDR3 bases are TGTGCCAGCAGCGTAGACGGATCCCAAGAGACCCAGTACTTC. Amino acid sequence: CASSVDGSQETQYF. The full variable domain, its missing parts supplied by reference TRBV9 and TRBJ2-5, is DSGVTQTPKHLITATGQRVTLRCSPRSGDLSVYWYQQSLDQGLQFLIQYYNGEERAKGNILERFSAQQFPDLHSELNLSSLELGDSALYFCASSVDGSQETQYFGPGTRLLVL.